This note documents a single T cell receptor beta chain sequence. There is no known antigen for this receptor. Within one base of it there is no much larger clone, and no base qualities were kept. From the germline V gene, CDR1 is MNHEY and CDR2 is SVGAGI. The CDR3 measures 13 amino acids from cysteine to phenylalanine. CDR3 DNA only is kept here, 39 bases in frame from base 1. After removal of 6 bases from V and 4 bases from J, the junction retains 5 bases not matched to a gene. The cohort comprised some 730 healthy bone marrow donors. At the time of sampling, all cohort members were nominally healthy, though unrecorded immune exposures were likely present. The donor tested CMV seropositive, placing the donor among the 250 to 350 seropositive members of the cohort. Every donor gave a peripheral blood sample, and the peripheral blood mononuclear cells from that sample were used for TCR beta sequencing. Genomic DNA extraction from the blood cell samples was performed with the Qiagen DNeasy Blood Extraction Kit.

These data originate in a study of cytomegalovirus exposure and HLA in healthy donors (dated by TCRdb to between 2016 and 2019). Background for the entire study: An earlier analysis of around 600 of the donors reported 250 to 300 Gb of sequence data and around 120 million unique TCR beta sequences from 190 million or so T cells. An early release that covered about 600 HLA-typed donors contained 300 to 350 gigabases of sequencing data and approximately 85 million unique TCR sequences. Donor age, sex, ethnicity and CMV serostatus were compiled alongside the repertoire data. Four or five DR-DQ haplotypes were treated as single units for association and clustering because of strong linkage in the cohort. Among the roughly 400 genotyped donors, approximately 82% belonged to the genetic ancestry cluster associated with self-reported Caucasian donors. The study aimed to test whether cataloging public T cell receptors could reveal signatures of past pathogen exposure. The later analysis used no new phenotypic data to find candidate immune exposures, relying instead on TCR beta sequences and their occurrence across donors. HLA typing covered class I and class II loci at four-digit resolution. Typing coverage varied by locus: about 620-630 donors for A, B, C, DRB1 and DQB1; approximately 520 for DQA1; approximately 570 for DPA1; about 450 for DPB1. All discovery cohort repertoires had been generated using a single sequencing platform. To predict cytomegalovirus infection status, the study brought together high-throughput TCR immunosequencing, statistical association of individual TCRs with disease status, and machine learning. An earlier analysis of 587 of the donors used high-throughput TCR beta sequencing to judge whether each TCR beta V gene segment behaved as functional or pseudogenic. To study patterns of TCR occurrence, a later analysis re-analyzed previously published TCR beta repertoires from several hundred donors and added high-resolution HLA genotyping. A later genetic analysis took genome-wide SNP genotypes for about 55% of the 666 donors and used that subset as a discovery cohort. Among 398 genotyped donors of the cohort, an average of around 240,000 unique TCR beta nucleotide sequences were sequenced per donor, 15% to 20% of them non-productive. The study profiled the T cell repertoires of 666 subjects by immunosequencing and related them to cytomegalovirus serostatus. In addition to the first cohort of 666 subjects, a separate validation cohort of about 120 different subjects was used. Points the paper makes about the study in general: Specific HLA alleles were associated with 15,000 to 20,000 TCR beta sequences at a false discovery rate of 0.05 in a later analysis. In this cohort, only TCR beta chains were sequenced, and detectable features were limited by the absence of alpha or paired-chain data. In a later analysis, TCR association rates were found to vary across HLA loci, with the most associated TCRs seen for DRB1 alleles and the fewest for HLA-C alleles. Because some donors lacked HLA typing at each locus, the association tests relied only on the typed subset. Immune exposure information for the cohort was limited to CMV serostatus. About 17 rarely observed V segments, including chromosome 9 orphons, were excluded from the earlier analysis of approximately 500 of the donors because counts were too low. In a later analysis, most CMV-associated TCR beta chains were found to appear HLA-restricted, with HLA associations seemingly driven largely by CMV exposure. According to a later analysis, parvovirus B19, influenza, CMV and Epstein-Barr virus appeared linked to several top co-occurrence clusters. The 87-base-pair reads could not distinguish some IMGT-functional V segments, including TRBV6-2 and TRBV6-3, so those segments were excluded. An association between a missense DCLRE1C variant and V-gene and J-gene trimming of TCR beta chains was found in a later genetic analysis and replicated in an independent cohort. The classifier was reported to diagnose cytomegalovirus status with high specificity and sensitivity in both the original and validation cohorts. In an earlier analysis of some 640 of the donors, most TCR beta V segments were observed in productive rearrangements about 87% or about 30% of the time, broadly matching IMGT annotations. A cluster of highly shared sequence variants was judged likely to be a technical artifact of the sequencing pipeline. When HLA alleles, especially DR and DQ, strongly co-occurred, TCR associations were difficult to assign to individual alleles. The presence/absence analyses assumed that sequencing depth was roughly uniform across donors, and that assumption may not be true. The authors suggested that the approach could potentially be generalized to other disease states and immunological phenotypes. A further reported finding was that TCR beta sequences accurately predicted the HLA-A and HLA-B alleles for most subjects in the first cohort. Most TCR sequences were seen in very few donors, while some public TCRs were found in many individuals. The study gave a list of 150 to 200 TCR beta chains associated with cytomegalovirus. In vitro tests confirmed that a few of the cytomegalovirus-associated TCR beta chains recognize cytomegalovirus antigens. Correlated functional status among segregating V segments might reflect linkage disequilibrium, but an unknown experimental factor could not be ruled out. In a later analysis, HLA-associated TCR beta chains were found to be more clonally expanded and to have lower generation probabilities than equally common non-associated chains. According to a later genetic analysis, donors in an Asian-associated ancestry cluster had fewer N-insertions in productive TCRs than the approximately 670-donor mean.

Preparation of the library involved the immunoSEQ multiplex PCR assay. For the multiplex PCR, a mixture combining 60 forward primers for TCR Vbeta segments and 13 reverse primers for TCR Jbeta segments was used. The CDR3 region of rearranged TCR beta genes was amplified from genomic DNA by a multiplex PCR assay. The amplified TCR beta libraries were sequenced on the Illumina HiSeq System as 87-base-pair reads. The original methods were these. Across the 600 to 700 repertoires, a later analysis counted roughly 84 million unique TCR beta chains, approximately 12 million of which were shared by at least two donors. To remove PCR and sequencing errors, raw reads were error-corrected and collapsed into unique sequences using a nearest-neighbor algorithm that merged closely related sequences. To assign V, D and J gene segments, CDR3 sequences were aligned to IMGT reference sequences. For a sequence to be retained, a match of at least six nucleotides was required to both a V gene segment and a J gene segment. A rearrangement counted as productive if the CDR3 had no stop codons and remained in frame with V and J, and every other rearrangement counted as non-productive. CDR3 was defined according to IMGT convention as the region running from the second conserved V-encoded cysteine to the conserved J-encoded phenylalanine. The earlier analysis of approximately 500 of the donors excluded sequences that lacked an unambiguous match to a single V gene segment. An earlier analysis of a few hundred of the donors called V segments functional above 56.7% productive rearrangements and segregating when the between-donor standard deviation exceeded 5%. A statistical classification framework was developed to diagnose cytomegalovirus status using the catalog of TCR beta chain sequences. A later analysis assigned V and J genes by comparing TCR nucleotide sequences with IMGT/GENE-DB human TR gene sequences. Using the TCRdist pipeline, a later analysis assigned CDR3 sequences along with most-parsimonious VDJ recombination scenarios. In a later analysis, every TCR beta chain was defined by the combination of its CDR3 amino acid sequence and its V-gene family, and reads without a unique V-gene family were dropped. In a later analysis, around 650 highly shared, low-generation-probability nucleotide sequences were removed to address suspected cross-contamination and a sequencing artifact. In a later analysis, a clonal expansion index for each public chain was calculated from normalized within-repertoire ranks of inferred template counts. In a later analysis, generation probabilities were computed with a VDJ recombination model fitted to out-of-frame rearrangements, and the resulting probabilities were checked against IGoR. A later analysis scored TCR-TCR, TCR-HLA and TCR-CMV co-occurrence with hypergeometric tests, applying a repertoire-size bias correction to TCR pairs. False discovery rates were estimated in a later analysis by permuting HLA or CMV assignments 20 times. In a later analysis, co-occurring TCRs were grouped with DBSCAN, and TCRdist sequence similarity was added when clustering was performed within HLA-allele-positive subsets. Co-occurrence clustering excluded repertoires with fewer than 30,000 or more than 120,000 public chains, plus five with anomalous nucleotide sharing. TCRdb obtained this table from immuneACCESS and retained in-frame rearrangements with V and J assigned. These tables miss some clones; where compared with another copy, unresolved V genes account for less than half of the shortfall, and the remainder is unexplained. The V and J calls and clone size were taken over from that table, and D and trimming were inferred from the DNA. The sample contains about 120,000 clones, around 76% of them found a single time. In total, the top ten clones hold approximately 30% of the sample.

This clonotype was sampled from a man aged 60 to 69 in good health and CMV-seropositive. The receptor chain draws on TRBV6-5 and TRBJ2-7; 8 nucleotides in the junction match TRBD1. The specimen sequenced was PBMCs. The bases read TGTGCCAGCAGCCGGACAGGGCTTTACGAGCAGTACTTC. Its protein is CASSRTGLYEQYF.